This record covers a single TCR beta chain. This sample stems from a study of technical replicates of blood from a handful of donors. Generated by immunoSEQ multiplex PCR, the TCRdb table keeps only in-frame clones and is missing some. Among approximately 97,000 clones, roughly 96% were seen once, and the ten largest hold roughly 0.33%. Looked up from germline, CDR1 is MNHNS and CDR2 is SASEGT. CDR3 length: 12 amino acids. V was trimmed by 7 bases and J by 9 bases, leaving 12 bases between them. This chain joins TRBV6-1 and TRBJ2-2; maybe TRBD1 (6 bases). The sequence was collected from a human donor in good health. Material: T cells isolated from PBMCs. CDR3 nucleotide sequence: TGTGCCAGCAACAGGGTTACTCGGGAGCTGTTTTTT. Translating it yields CASNRVTRELFF.